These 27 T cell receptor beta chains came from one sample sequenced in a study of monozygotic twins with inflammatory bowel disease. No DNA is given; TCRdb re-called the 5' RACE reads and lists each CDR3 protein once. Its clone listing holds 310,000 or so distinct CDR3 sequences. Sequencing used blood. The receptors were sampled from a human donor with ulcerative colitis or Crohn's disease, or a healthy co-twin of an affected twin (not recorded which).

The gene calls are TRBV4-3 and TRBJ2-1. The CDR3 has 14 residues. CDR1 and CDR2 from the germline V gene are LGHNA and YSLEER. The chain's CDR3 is CASSQETGRDEQFF.

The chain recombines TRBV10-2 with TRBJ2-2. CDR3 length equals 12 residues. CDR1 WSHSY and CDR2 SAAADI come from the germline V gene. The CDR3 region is CASTGSAGELFF.

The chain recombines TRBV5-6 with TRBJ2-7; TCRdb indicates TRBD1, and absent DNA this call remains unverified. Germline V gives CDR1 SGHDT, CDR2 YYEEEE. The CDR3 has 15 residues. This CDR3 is CASSLPGGGLGEQYF. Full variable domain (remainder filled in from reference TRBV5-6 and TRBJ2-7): DAGVTQSPTHLIKTRGQQVTLRCSPKSGHDTVSWYQQALGQGPQFIFQYYEEEERQRGNFPDRFSGHQFPNYSSELNVNALLLGDSALYLCASSLPGGGLGEQYFGPGTRLTVT.

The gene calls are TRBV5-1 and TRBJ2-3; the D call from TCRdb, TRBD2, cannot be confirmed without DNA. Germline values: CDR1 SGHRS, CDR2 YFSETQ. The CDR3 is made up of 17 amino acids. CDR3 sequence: CASSLLTSGGPTDTQYF.

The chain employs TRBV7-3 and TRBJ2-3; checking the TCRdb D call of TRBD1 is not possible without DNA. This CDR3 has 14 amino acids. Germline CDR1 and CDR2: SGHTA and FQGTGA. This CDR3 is CASSRRQGADTQYF.

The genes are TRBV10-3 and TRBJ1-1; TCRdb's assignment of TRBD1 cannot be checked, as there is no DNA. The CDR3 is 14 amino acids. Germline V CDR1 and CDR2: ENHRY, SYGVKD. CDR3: CAIRTGTENTEAFF.

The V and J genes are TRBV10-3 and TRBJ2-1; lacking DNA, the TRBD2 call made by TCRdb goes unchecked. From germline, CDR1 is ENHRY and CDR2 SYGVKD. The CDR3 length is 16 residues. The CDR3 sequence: CAISKPFASGSTEQFF.

CDR3 residues: CASSTATSYEQYF. The J gene is TRBJ2-7, the V gene TRBV6-5. The germline CDR1 and CDR2 sequences are MNHEY and SVGAGI. CDR3 length equals 13 residues.

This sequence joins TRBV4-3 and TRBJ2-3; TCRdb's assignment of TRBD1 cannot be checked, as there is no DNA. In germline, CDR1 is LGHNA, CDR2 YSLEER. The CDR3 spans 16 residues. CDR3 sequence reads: CASSQESGSFTDTQYF.

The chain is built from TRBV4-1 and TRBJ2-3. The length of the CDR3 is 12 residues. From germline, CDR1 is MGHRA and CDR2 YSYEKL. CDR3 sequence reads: CASSPELVTQYF.

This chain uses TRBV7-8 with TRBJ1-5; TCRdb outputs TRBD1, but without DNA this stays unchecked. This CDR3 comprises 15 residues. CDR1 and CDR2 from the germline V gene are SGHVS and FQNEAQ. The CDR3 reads CASSFGQGSNQPQHF.

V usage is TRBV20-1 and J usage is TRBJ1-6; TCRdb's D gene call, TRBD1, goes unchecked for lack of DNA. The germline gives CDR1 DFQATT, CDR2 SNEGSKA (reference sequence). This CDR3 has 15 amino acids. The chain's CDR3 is CSARTGGSYNSPLHF.

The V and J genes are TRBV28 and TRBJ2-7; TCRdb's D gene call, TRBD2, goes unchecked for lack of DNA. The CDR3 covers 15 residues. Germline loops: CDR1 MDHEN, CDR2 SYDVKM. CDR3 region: CASSNSYAGAYEQYF.

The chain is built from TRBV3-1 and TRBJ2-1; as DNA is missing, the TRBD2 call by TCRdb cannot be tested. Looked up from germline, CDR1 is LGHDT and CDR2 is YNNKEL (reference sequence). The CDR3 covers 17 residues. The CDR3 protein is CASSPETGLAPYNEQFF.

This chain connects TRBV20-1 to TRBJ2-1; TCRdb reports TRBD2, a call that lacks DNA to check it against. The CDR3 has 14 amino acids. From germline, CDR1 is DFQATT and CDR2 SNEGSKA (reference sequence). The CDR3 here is CSAITSGAYNEQFF.

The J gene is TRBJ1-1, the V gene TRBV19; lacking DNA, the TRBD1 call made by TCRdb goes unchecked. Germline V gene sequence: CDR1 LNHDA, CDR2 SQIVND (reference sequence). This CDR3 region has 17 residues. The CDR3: CASSSRDRGLGNTEAFF.

The CDR3 here is CASSLWTGYNYGYTF. The chain recombines TRBV5-5 with TRBJ1-2. The germline V gene encodes CDR1 SGHKS and CDR2 YYEKEE (reference sequence). This CDR3 contains 15 residues. Using reference TRBV5-5 and TRBJ1-2 for the parts outside the CDR3, the full variable domain is DAGVTQSPTHLIKTRGQQVTLRCSPISGHKSVSWYQQVLGQGPQFIFQYYEKEERGRGNFPDRFSARQFPNYSSELNVNALLLGDSALYLCASSLWTGYNYGYTFGSGTRLTVV.

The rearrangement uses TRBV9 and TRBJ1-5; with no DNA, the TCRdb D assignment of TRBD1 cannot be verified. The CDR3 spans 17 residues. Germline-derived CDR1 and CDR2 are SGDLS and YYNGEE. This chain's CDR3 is CASSVGARVSLGQPQHF.

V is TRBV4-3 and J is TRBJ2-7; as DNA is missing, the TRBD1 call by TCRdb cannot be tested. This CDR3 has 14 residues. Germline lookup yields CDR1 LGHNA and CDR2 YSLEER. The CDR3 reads CASSPTYGAYEQYF.

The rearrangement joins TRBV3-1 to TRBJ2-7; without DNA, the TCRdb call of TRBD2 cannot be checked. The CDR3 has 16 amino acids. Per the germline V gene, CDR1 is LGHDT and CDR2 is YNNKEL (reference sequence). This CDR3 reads CASSPLGTSGTYEQYF.

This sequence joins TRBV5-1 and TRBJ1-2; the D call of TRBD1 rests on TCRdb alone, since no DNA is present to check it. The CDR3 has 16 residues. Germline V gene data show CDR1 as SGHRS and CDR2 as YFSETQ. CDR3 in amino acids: CASSVTGTGSNYGYTF.

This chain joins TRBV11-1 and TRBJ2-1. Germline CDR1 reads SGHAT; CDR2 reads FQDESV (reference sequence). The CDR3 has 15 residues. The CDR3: CASSSGHLSRDEQFF.

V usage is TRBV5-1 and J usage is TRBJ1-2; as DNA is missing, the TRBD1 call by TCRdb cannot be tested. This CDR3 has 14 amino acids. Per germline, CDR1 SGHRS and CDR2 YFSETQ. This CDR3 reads CASSPTGTANGYTF. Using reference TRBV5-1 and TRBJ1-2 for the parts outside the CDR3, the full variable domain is KAGVTQTPRYLIKTRGQQVTLSCSPISGHRSVSWYQQTPGQGLQFLFEYFSETQRNKGNFPGRFSGRQFSNSRSEMNVSTLELGDSALYLCASSPTGTANGYTFGSGTRLTVV.

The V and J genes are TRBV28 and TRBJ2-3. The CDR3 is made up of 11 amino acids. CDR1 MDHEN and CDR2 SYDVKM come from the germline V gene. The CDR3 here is CASIVGDTQYF.

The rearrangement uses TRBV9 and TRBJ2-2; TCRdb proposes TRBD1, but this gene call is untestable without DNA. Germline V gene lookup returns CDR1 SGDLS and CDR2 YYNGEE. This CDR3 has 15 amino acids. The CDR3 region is CASSVGGRDTGELFF.

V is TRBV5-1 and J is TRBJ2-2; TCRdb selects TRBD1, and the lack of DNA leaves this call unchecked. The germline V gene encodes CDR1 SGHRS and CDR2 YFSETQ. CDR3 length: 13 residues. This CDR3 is CASSSGQTGELFF. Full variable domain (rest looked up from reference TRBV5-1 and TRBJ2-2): KAGVTQTPRYLIKTRGQQVTLSCSPISGHRSVSWYQQTPGQGLQFLFEYFSETQRNKGNFPGRFSGRQFSNSRSEMNVSTLELGDSALYLCASSSGQTGELFFGEGSRLTVL.

The CDR3 loop is CSATTSGSHNEQFF. The chain uses TRBV20-1 and TRBJ2-1; absent DNA, TCRdb's TRBD2 call cannot be checked. CDR1 is DFQATT and CDR2 is SNEGSKA in the germline V gene (reference sequence). The CDR3 runs to 14 residues.